These 13 T cell receptor beta chains came from one sample sequenced in a study of OX40 agonist ivuxolimab in advanced cancers. TCRdb's copy holds only in-frame clones and misses some; the assay was immunoSEQ multiplex PCR. The sample has around 91,000 clones; 89% are singletons. Specimen: CD4+ or CD8+ T cells sorted from blood, collected in a trial of the OX40 agonist ivuxolimab. The source is an adult with an advanced solid tumor such as melanoma, head and neck, liver or kidney cancer.

This rearrangement joins TRBV5-1 to TRBJ2-3; D is possibly TRBD1 or TRBD2 (5 bases each). The length of the CDR3 is 16 residues. V gave up 0 bases and J gave up 2 bases, with 13 bases separating them. The V gene's germline CDR1 is SGHRS and CDR2 YFSETQ. CDR3: CASSLVDGATTDTQYF. The CDR3, as DNA: TGCGCCAGCAGCTTGGTCGACGGGGCGACCACAGATACGCAGTATTTT. Combining the CDR3 with reference TRBV5-1 and TRBJ2-3 gives the whole variable domain KAGVTQTPRYLIKTRGQQVTLSCSPISGHRSVSWYQQTPGQGLQFLFEYFSETQRNKGNFPGRFSGRQFSNSRSEMNVSTLELGDSALYLCASSLVDGATTDTQYFGPGTRLTVL.

V gene TRBV7-9 combines with J gene TRBJ1-4; tentatively, D is TRBD1 (6 bases). CDR1 SEHNR and CDR2 FQNEAQ come from the germline V gene (reference sequence). V lost 3 bases and J 6 bases, leaving 17 bases between the germline ends. This CDR3 is built from 16 residues. The CDR3 bases are TGTGCCAGCAGCTTCGATTTTGGGGGCAGGGATGAAAAACTGTTTTTT. This translates into CASSFDFGGRDEKLFF.

The chain employs TRBV5-5 and TRBJ1-2; tentative D call: TRBD1 (5 bases). Germline CDR1 reads SGHKS; CDR2 reads YYEKEE (reference sequence). The CDR3 spans 19 residues. V gave up 0 bases and J gave up 2 bases, with 23 bases separating them. The CDR3, as DNA: TGTGCCAGCAGCTTGGAATTTGTTGCCAGACAGACGCGGAACTATGGCTACACCTTC. Its translation: CASSLEFVARQTRNYGYTF.

The chain uses TRBV28 and TRBJ1-2; D remains unclear. Germline V lookup: CDR1 MDHEN, CDR2 SYDVKM. The CDR3 is 14 residues long. V lost 8 bases, J lost 5 bases, and 18 bases lay in between. The CDR3 is CASQTQNSGYGYTF. CDR3 coding DNA: TGTGCCAGCCAGACTCAAAACAGTGGGTATGGCTACACCTTC.

This rearrangement joins TRBV4-3 to TRBJ2-3, with D unresolved. Germline values: CDR1 LGHNA, CDR2 YSLEER. The CDR3 totals 17 residues. V was clipped by 1 base and J by 0 bases, with 14 bases between them. The chain's CDR3 is CASSQAADHTSTDTQYF. The CDR3 nucleotides read TGCGCCAGCAGCCAAGCGGCAGACCATACTAGCACAGATACGCAGTATTTT.

The gene calls are TRBV28 and TRBJ1-1; no firm D call. The CDR3 is 11 residues long. V was shortened by 4 bases and J by 11 bases, with 11 bases between the two germline ends. Germline V CDR1 and CDR2: MDHEN, SYDVKM. For the CDR3, the DNA is TGTGCCAGCAGTTCGTTTGAGAAGGCTTTCTTT. Its translation: CASSSFEKAFF. The full variable domain, in which reference TRBV28 and TRBJ1-1 provide the parts outside the CDR3, is DVKVTQSSRYLVKRTGEKVFLECVQDMDHENMFWYRQDPGLGLRLIYFSYDVKMKEKGDIPEGYSVSREKKERFSLILESASTNQTSMYLCASSSFEKAFFGQGTRLTVV.

This chain uses TRBV10-3 with TRBJ1-1, with D uncertain. Between the trimmed V and J ends, which lost 4 bases and 3 bases, there was a span of 6 bases. The length of the CDR3 is 12 residues. Germline CDR1 and CDR2: ENHRY and SYGVKD. CDR3 DNA: TGTGCCATCAGTGCGATTTACACTGAAGCTTTCTTT. This codes for CAISAIYTEAFF.

This chain links TRBV7-8 with TRBJ1-2; D is ambiguous. The CDR3 is 15 residues long. Germline V gene lookup returns CDR1 SGHVS and CDR2 FQNEAQ. The V end was cut by 5 bases, the J end by 3 bases, with 16 bases between. The CDR3 loop reads CASSPHQFADYGYTF. The CDR3 DNA is TGTGCCAGCAGCCCACACCAGTTTGCGGACTATGGCTACACCTTC. The full variable domain, its missing parts supplied by reference TRBV7-8 and TRBJ1-2, is GAGVSQSPRYKVAKRGQDVALRCDPISGHVSLFWYQQALGQGPEFLTYFQNEAQLDKSGLPSDRFFAERPEGSVSTLKIQRTQQEDSAVYLCASSPHQFADYGYTFGSGTRLTVV.

V and J are TRBV10-1 and TRBJ2-7; 7 positions agree with TRBD1. CDR3 size: 14 residues. The V segment lost 8 bases and the J segment 5 bases; nucleotides outside the gene matches: 12. Germline lookup yields CDR1 WNHNN and CDR2 SYGVQD (reference sequence). The CDR3 loop reads CASLDRELRDEQYF. Written as DNA, the CDR3 is TGCGCCAGCCTTGACAGGGAACTTCGCGACGAGCAGTACTTC.

This chain links TRBV6-5 with TRBJ2-1; 15 bases align to TRBD2. CDR3 length equals 15 residues. With V trimmed by 5 bases and J by 9 bases, 5 bases remained unmatched. Germline loops: CDR1 MNHEY, CDR2 SVGAGI. The DNA for the CDR3 is TGTGCCAGCAGTCGGACTAGCGGGAGGGGCTTTGAGCAGTTCTTC. Its translation: CASSRTSGRGFEQFF.

V and J are TRBV28 and TRBJ2-7; D gene ambiguous. Per germline, CDR1 MDHEN and CDR2 SYDVKM. The CDR3 is made up of 15 amino acids. Trimming cost V 10 bases and J 1 base, with 20 bases left between them. The CDR3 coding sequence is TGTGCCACCTCCAAGCGCCGGTTATGGTCCTACGAGCAGTACTTC. It codes for CATSKRRLWSYEQYF.

The chain is built from TRBV7-8 and TRBJ2-3; 7 nucleotides match TRBD2. The V segment lost 4 bases and the J segment 0 bases; nucleotides outside the gene matches: 4. Germline V CDR1 and CDR2: SGHVS, FQNEAQ. CDR3 length equals 15 residues. CDR3 nucleotide sequence: TGTGCCAGCAGCTCCCCGCGGGGGAGCACAGATACGCAGTATTTT. This translates into CASSSPRGSTDTQYF.

This clone appeared a single time. The V and J genes are TRBV28 and TRBJ2-7; D might be TRBD1 (6 bases). V was trimmed by 7 bases and J by 3 bases, leaving 19 bases between them. This CDR3 contains 15 residues. CDR1 MDHEN and CDR2 SYDVKM come from the germline V gene. The CDR3 bases are TGTGCCAGCAAAGGGGTGGGGGCTGGATTCTACGAGCAGTACGTC. This gives the protein CASKGVGAGFYEQYV.